Many counts were recorded for the clone carrying this TCR beta chain. Its antigen is as yet unknown. The data originate from a study of regulatory T cells in long-lasting Graves disease. Study-wide context: Disease was considered persistent Graves' disease after over 5 years of antithyroid drugs (with positive TSH receptor antibodies). Overall study results and limits: Persistent disease exhibited a predilection for TRBV28, TRBJ1-2 and TRBJ2-5.

Germline lookup yields CDR1 SGHRS and CDR2 YFSETQ. J gave up 2 bases and V 1 base, and 3 bases lay outside the gene matches. The CDR3 length is 15 residues. The TCR beta library used iRepertoire HTBI primers with Arm-PCR amplification of CDR3. Authors' methods: Samples collectively showed 60 to 75 TRBV and more than 12 TRBJ segments. TCRdb re-called the multiplex PCR reads with MiXCR, one entry per CDR3 protein. TCRdb assigned the V and J calls; the authors' analysis was not used. The top ten clones hold just under 30% of a sample with fewer than 400,000 distinct CDR3 sequences, 20% of them seen once. Time point given: persistent/refractory GD, antithyroid drugs over 5 years with positive TRAb. PBMC RNA served as the TCR library source. Staff drew approximately 10 milliliters of peripheral blood into EDTA tubes.

This TCR was sampled from a female donor with Graves disease. The source was peripheral blood mononuclear cells (PBMCs), collected when the disease was refractory, from a patient treated with antithyroid drugs. The chain links TRBV5-1 to TRBJ2-7; 10 bases agree with TRBD2. The CDR3 DNA is TGCGCCAGCAGCTTGACACTAGCGGGGACCTACGAGCAGTACTTC. Its translation: CASSLTLAGTYEQYF.